This T cell receptor beta chain derives from a study of shared clonotypes between healthy human individuals. This CDR3 is built from 12 residues. Germline assignment: CDR1 SGHRS and CDR2 YFSETQ. The V end was cut by 4 bases, the J end by 4 bases, with 7 bases between. CD45RA+ naive and CD45RA-negative memory subsets were separated from CD4+ cells. Measured with immunoSEQ multiplex PCR; TCRdb has only the in-frame clones, and not every one. Of more than 1 million clones listed, approximately 80% are singletons. This clone is a singleton in its sample. Its antigen is as yet unknown. Other DNA sequences of this sample code for an identical CDR3. Study observations and caveats: Compared with clonotypes that all four donors shared, non-shared clonotypes had lower generation probabilities.

The source of this sequence is a man between 18 and 29 years old in good health. Some clones in this sample may be carry-over from other donors' samples. The sample comprised memory CD4+ T cells from PBMCs. Regarding subset: CD45RA-negative fraction. The chain joins TRBV5-1 to TRBJ2-3; D is uncertain. The CDR3 coding sequence is TGCGCCAGCAGCCTGACCTCAGATACGCAGTATTTT. This codes for CASSLTSDTQYF.